This T cell receptor (beta chain) is from a study of control samples from healthy donors and cancer patients. This clone was detected once. Sequencing was performed with immunoSEQ multiplex PCR; in TCRdb, only in-frame clones are kept and a portion is missing. The sample lists about 140,000 clones; roughly nine tenths were seen once. The material sequenced was blood. This receptor was identified in a woman aged 30 to 39 in good health.

The CDR3 sequence is CAWSSTGLQLRFF. The CDR3 DNA sequence: TGTGCCTGGAGTTCCACGGGTCTACAGCTACGGTTCTTC. J is TRBJ2-1 and V is TRBV30; D is unclear. V shed 2 bases and J shed 15 bases, with 20 bases lying between them. The CDR3 spans 13 residues. The germline V gene encodes CDR1 GTSNPN and CDR2 SVGIG (reference sequence).